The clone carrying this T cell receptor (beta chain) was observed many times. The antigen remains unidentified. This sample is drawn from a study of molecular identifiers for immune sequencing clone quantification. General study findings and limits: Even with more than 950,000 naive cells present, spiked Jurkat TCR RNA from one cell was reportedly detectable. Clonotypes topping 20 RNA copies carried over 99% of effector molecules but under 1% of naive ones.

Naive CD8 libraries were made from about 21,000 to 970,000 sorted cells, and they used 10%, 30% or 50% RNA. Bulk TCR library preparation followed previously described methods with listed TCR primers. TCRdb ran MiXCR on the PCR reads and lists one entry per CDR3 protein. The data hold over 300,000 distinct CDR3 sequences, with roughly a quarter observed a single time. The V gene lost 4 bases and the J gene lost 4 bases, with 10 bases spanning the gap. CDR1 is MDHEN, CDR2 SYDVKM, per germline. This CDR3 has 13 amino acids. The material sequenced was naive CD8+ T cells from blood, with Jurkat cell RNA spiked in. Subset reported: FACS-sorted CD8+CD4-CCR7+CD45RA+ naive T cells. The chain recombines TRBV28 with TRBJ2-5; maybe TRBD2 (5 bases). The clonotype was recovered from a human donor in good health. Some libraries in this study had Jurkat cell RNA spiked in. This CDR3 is CASSSGLGETQYF. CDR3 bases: TGTGCCAGCAGTTCCGGACTGGGAGAGACCCAGTACTTC.